These 27 T cell receptor beta chains share one sample of origin, sequenced in a study of regulatory T cells in long-lasting Graves disease (dated by TCRdb to about 2021). The library was produced with multiplex PCR. Data came from an Illumina HiSeq 4000. To build TCR beta libraries, CDR3 regions were amplified by Arm-PCR using iRepertoire HTBI primers. Through fastp at Q25 and MiXCR, TCRdb rebuilt clones from the public reads, retaining in-frame beta chains. Each entry merges the rows of one CDR3 protein and shows their most common DNA and genes. This sample has a few hundred thousand distinct CDR3 sequences in its table, and roughly 25% of those were observed once. The ten largest make up under 35% of the sample. The time point label of this sample denotes: persistent/refractory GD, antithyroid drugs over 5 years with positive TRAb. For both TCR sequencing and RNA sequencing, RNA was extracted from PBMCs using TRIzol.

Sample: peripheral blood mononuclear cells (PBMCs), taken when the disease was refractory, from a patient treated with antithyroid drugs. The receptor set was obtained from a woman aged 40 to 50 with Graves disease. Donor details come from another sample of the same person, matched by shared clones.

The DNA for the CDR3 is TGTGCCAGCAGCTTAGAAAAAAACCGGACAGCCAACTATGGCTACACCTTC. Its protein product is CASSLEKNRTANYGYTF. This sequence joins TRBV13 and TRBJ1-2, with TRBD1 as a possible D gene (6 bases). V was cut by 1 base and J by 2 bases, with 17 bases left in between. CDR1 is PRHDT and CDR2 is FYEKMQ in the germline V gene (reference sequence). The CDR3 spans 17 residues. Full variable domain (rest looked up from reference TRBV13 and TRBJ1-2): AAGVIQSPRHLIKEKRETATLKCYPIPRHDTVYWYQQGPGQDPQFLISFYEKMQSDKGSIPDRFSAQQFSDYHSELNMSSLELGDSALYFCASSLEKNRTANYGYTFGSGTRLTVV.

The chain joins TRBV7-9 to TRBJ2-3; D is perhaps TRBD1 or TRBD2 (6 bases each). V dropped 6 bases and J dropped 4 bases, with 17 bases sitting between them. Germline V gene data show CDR1 as SEHNR and CDR2 as FQNEAQ (reference sequence). The CDR3 length is 15 residues. CDR3 residues: CASRLVGGMADTQYF. As DNA, the CDR3 is TGTGCCAGCAGACTAGTCGGGGGCATGGCAGATACGCAGTATTTT.

CDR3 residues: CASGRGRGTDTQYF. The CDR3 DNA reads as TGTGCCAGTGGGAGAGGCAGGGGCACAGATACGCAGTATTTT. V gene TRBV27 combines with J gene TRBJ2-3; D might be TRBD1 or TRBD2, each matching 5 bases. Per germline, CDR1 MNHEY and CDR2 SMNVEV (reference sequence). V was shortened by 9 bases and J by 1 base, with 14 bases between the two germline ends. CDR3 length: 14 amino acids.

This clonotype was found a few times. V usage is TRBV7-3 and J usage is TRBJ2-4; 8 nucleotides align to TRBD1. From germline, CDR1 is SGHTA and CDR2 FQGTGA. V dropped 1 base and J dropped 6; count of bases not matched to a gene: 5. This CDR3 contains 15 residues. CDR3 DNA sequence: TGTGCCAGCAGCTTAATGGGACAGGTGGCAAACATTCAGTACTTC. Protein product: CASSLMGQVANIQYF.

This clonotype occurred many times. V is TRBV20-1 and J is TRBJ1-5; D is uncertain. V was cut by 0 bases and J by 0 bases, with 6 bases left in between. CDR1 is DFQATT, CDR2 SNEGSKA, per germline (reference sequence). This CDR3 has 14 amino acids. The CDR3 DNA reads as TGCAGTGCTAGAGATCCCTCTAGCAATCAGCCCCAGCATTTT. This codes for CSARDPSSNQPQHF.

With regard to this clonotype: This may be a read error: a much more frequent sequence differs by one nucleotide. The rearrangement joins TRBV2 to TRBJ1-1; possibly TRBD1 for D (6 bases). The germline V gene has CDR1 SNHLY and CDR2 FYNNEI. The CDR3 has 13 residues. CDR3 DNA: TGTGCTTGGGGCCGGGCGGGGGACACTGGAGCTTTCTTT. Residues: CAWGRAGDTGAFF.

This clonotype was seen many times. This chain's CDR3 is CASRGQFGGEAFF. The CDR3 nucleotides are TGTGCCAGCAGGGGGCAGTTTGGCGGAGAAGCTTTCTTT. J is TRBJ1-1 and V is TRBV13; possible D gene TRBD1, 5 bases. The V gene's germline CDR1 is PRHDT and CDR2 FYEKMQ (reference sequence). V lost 6 bases, J lost 8 bases, and 16 bases lay in between. The CDR3 consists of 13 residues.

This clonotype was seen only once. One end of the junction fails to match germline, which may point to a read error. CDR3 bases: TGCAGTGCTAGGCCCGGGACAGGGATTCGGGGCACTGAAGCTATCTTT. Amino acid sequence: CSARPGTGIRGTEAIF. This rearrangement joins TRBV20-1 to TRBJ1-1; 9 nucleotides line up with TRBD1. The germline V gene encodes CDR1 DFQATT and CDR2 SNEGSKA (reference sequence). The CDR3 length is 16 residues.

This clonotype was recorded at least ten times. V gene TRBV20-1 combines with J gene TRBJ1-2; 7 bases fit TRBD1. V shed 6 bases, J shed 8 bases, and the junction held 9 bases outside the gene matches. Germline CDR1 DFQATT, CDR2 SNEGSKA (reference sequence). This CDR3 region has 12 residues. CDR3 region: CSADDRDEGYTF. CDR3 coding DNA: TGCAGTGCCGACGACAGGGATGAGGGCTACACCTTC.

The rearrangement uses TRBV18 and TRBJ1-5; D is uncertain. Germline CDR1 reads KGHSH; CDR2 reads LQKENI. The CDR3 is made up of 14 amino acids. V lost 3 bases and J lost 2, with 8 bases in between. The CDR3 here is CASSPPTGNQPQHF. In nucleotides, the CDR3 is TGTGCCAGCTCACCCCCCACGGGCAATCAGCCCCAGCATTTT.

This clonotype was found many times. This sequence joins TRBV7-9 and TRBJ2-5; D perhaps matches TRBD1 (5 bases). The V gene lost 3 bases and the J gene lost 2 bases, with 10 bases spanning the gap. This CDR3 spans 14 amino acids. Looked up from germline, CDR1 is SEHNR and CDR2 is FQNEAQ (reference sequence). The CDR3 spells CASSLLGQQETQYF. CDR3 coding DNA: TGTGCCAGCAGCTTGTTGGGGCAGCAAGAGACCCAGTACTTC.

This rearrangement joins TRBV12-3 or TRBV12-4 to TRBJ2-2; D is ambiguous. Trimming cost V 3 bases and J 0 bases, with 11 bases left between them. This CDR3 has 16 residues. In nucleotides, the CDR3 is TGTGCCAGCAGTTTCTACGTAAGACCGAACACCGGGGAGCTGTTTTTT. This sequence encodes CASSFYVRPNTGELFF.

V and J are TRBV5-1 and TRBJ2-7; tentative D call: TRBD1 (6 bases). V lost 1 base and J 4 bases, leaving 12 bases between the germline ends. Germline V gene sequence: CDR1 SGHRS, CDR2 YFSETQ. This CDR3 comprises 14 residues. The chain's CDR3 is CASSLQGRFYEQYF. Written as DNA, the CDR3 is TGCGCCAGCAGCTTGCAGGGGCGATTTTACGAGCAGTACTTC.

In this sample, this clonotype turned up a few times. A much more abundant neighbour one base away suggests this may be a read error. The chain carries TRBV30 and TRBJ1-5; unclear D gene. Trimming stripped 2 bases from V and 3 bases from J, with 8 bases between. Germline V gives CDR1 GTSNPN, CDR2 SVGIG (reference sequence). The CDR3 has 13 residues. Here the CDR3 DNA reads TGTGCCTGGAGTCGACACCTCAATCAGCCCCAGCATTTT. This encodes CAWSRHLNQPQHF. Supplemented by reference TRBV30 and TRBJ1-5, the full variable domain reads SQTIHQWPATLVQPVGSPLSLECTVEGTSNPNLYWYRQAAGRGLQLLFYSVGIGQISSEVPQNLSASRPQDRQFILSSKKLLLSDSGFYLCAWSRHLNQPQHFGDGTRLSIL.

This clonotype was observed many times. The chain employs TRBV6-1 and TRBJ1-6; D unclear. The CDR3 length is 15 residues. Germline assignment: CDR1 MNHNS and CDR2 SASEGT. Trimming left V 9 bases short and J 5 bases short, with 17 bases between. CDR3 coding DNA: TGTGCCAGTCATCTTCGACCGTCGGATAATTCACCCCTCCACTTT. Translation gives CASHLRPSDNSPLHF.

The chain recombines TRBV27 with TRBJ2-1, with no clear D. The CDR3 sequence is 17 residues long. The V end was cut by 5 bases, the J end by 5 bases, with 22 bases between. Germline V gene lookup returns CDR1 MNHEY and CDR2 SMNVEV (reference sequence). The DNA for the CDR3 is TGTGCCAGCAGTCGTCATTTAGTTGGTCAGGCTAACAATGAGCAGTTCTTC. Its translation is CASSRHLVGQANNEQFF.

This clonotype was recorded many times. This rearrangement joins TRBV12-5 to TRBJ2-7; 9 bases agree with TRBD1. V was clipped by 0 bases and J by 3 bases; unmatched bases: 6. This CDR3 contains 16 residues. Germline V lookup: CDR1 LGHNT, CDR2 FRNRAP. CDR3 residues: CASGLVLGQGDYEQYF. The DNA for the CDR3 is TGTGCTAGTGGTTTGGTTTTGGGACAGGGTGACTACGAGCAGTACTTC. The full variable domain, completed using reference TRBV12-5 and TRBJ2-7, is DARVTQTPRHKVTEMGQEVTMRCQPILGHNTVFWYRQTMMQGLELLAYFRNRAPLDDSGMPKDRFSAEMPDATLATLKIQPSEPRDSAVYFCASGLVLGQGDYEQYFGPGTRLTVT.

This clonotype was detected ten times or more. The genes are TRBV11-3 and TRBJ2-6, with D perhaps TRBD1 (6 bases). Germline values: CDR1 SGHNT, CDR2 YENEEA. CDR3 length: 16 amino acids. The V end was cut by 4 bases, the J end by 0 bases, with 10 bases between. CDR3 nucleotide sequence: TGTGCCAGCAGCTCAGGACAGAACTCTGGGGCCAACGTCCTGACTTTC. This codes for CASSSGQNSGANVLTF.

This clonotype was recorded a few times. The CDR3 bases are TGTGCCAGCAGCGTAGTGGAGACGGGATCCTACGAGCAGTACTTC. The encoded protein is CASSVVETGSYEQYF. The V gene is TRBV9, the J gene TRBJ2-7; D may be TRBD2 (5 bases). The length of the CDR3 is 15 residues. Germline CDR1 reads SGDLS; CDR2 reads YYNGEE. V dropped 0 bases and J dropped 1 base, with 11 bases sitting between them.

The chain couples TRBV14 to TRBJ1-1; no definite D call. CDR1 SGHDN and CDR2 FVKESK come from the germline V gene. Trimming shortened V by 0 bases and J by 5 bases, and 13 bases separated the two germline ends. CDR3 length equals 15 residues. The CDR3 is CASSQDWTGDTEAFF. The CDR3 DNA reads as TGTGCCAGCAGCCAAGATTGGACCGGGGATACTGAAGCTTTCTTT. Using reference TRBV14 and TRBJ1-1 for the parts outside the CDR3, the full variable domain is EAGVTQFPSHSVIEKGQTVTLRCDPISGHDNLYWYRRVMGKEIKFLLHFVKESKQDESGMPNNRFLAERTGGTYSTLKVQPAELEDSGVYFCASSQDWTGDTEAFFGQGTRLTVV.

The chain recombines TRBV28 with TRBJ2-1, with 10 positions matching TRBD2. Germline lookup yields CDR1 MDHEN and CDR2 SYDVKM. J gave up 5 bases and V 0 bases, and 1 base lay outside the gene matches. The CDR3 runs to 15 residues. CDR3 sequence (DNA): TGTGCCAGCAGTTTATGGGGACTAGCGAACAATGAGCAGTTCTTC. It encodes CASSLWGLANNEQFF.

As DNA, the CDR3 is TGTGCCAGCAGCCCAAGGACTAGCGGTCCCTACAATGAGCAGTTCTTC. This encodes CASSPRTSGPYNEQFF. This chain joins TRBV7-3 and TRBJ2-1; 10 bases are a match to TRBD2. Per the germline V gene, CDR1 is SGHTA and CDR2 is FQGTGA. V lost 5 bases, J lost 2 bases, and 6 bases stayed unmatched. The CDR3 runs 16 residues.

This clonotype was recorded at least ten times. The rearrangement uses TRBV6-1 and TRBJ1-1, with TRBD1 matching 10 bases. Trimming took 1 base from V and 6 from J; bases not matched to a gene: 14. Germline V gives CDR1 MNHNS, CDR2 SASEGT. The CDR3 sequence is 18 residues long. The CDR3 region is CASSEVPGQGTVFPEAFF. Here the CDR3 DNA reads TGTGCCAGCAGTGAAGTTCCGGGACAGGGGACGGTCTTCCCTGAAGCTTTCTTT.

The V gene is TRBV20-1, the J gene TRBJ2-3; the D is unclear. The V gene lost 5 bases and the J gene lost 2 bases, with 14 bases spanning the gap. Germline assignment: CDR1 DFQATT and CDR2 SNEGSKA (reference sequence). This CDR3 is built from 14 residues. The CDR3 loop reads CSARPPINTDTQYF. The CDR3 bases are TGCAGTGCTCGACCCCCGATAAACACAGATACGCAGTATTTT.

The rearrangement joins TRBV2 to TRBJ2-3, with TRBD2 identical over 9 bases. The CDR3 has 15 amino acids. V was pared by 6 bases and J by 4 bases, with 8 bases of the junction left unmatched. The germline gives CDR1 SNHLY, CDR2 FYNNEI. CDR3 sequence (DNA): TGTGCCAGCAGCGCCGGACTAGCGTATGCAGATACGCAGTATTTT. It specifies CASSAGLAYADTQYF.

This clonotype has at least ten counts. V is TRBV7-2 and J is TRBJ2-7, with 7 bases aligning to TRBD1. V lost 6 bases to trimming and J lost 6 bases; unmatched junction nucleotides: 8. The CDR3 contains 13 residues. Germline V gene sequence: CDR1 SGHTA, CDR2 FQGNSA. The CDR3 region is CASSLQGFGEQYF. The CDR3 region has the DNA TGTGCCAGCAGTTTACAGGGGTTTGGCGAGCAGTACTTC. The full variable domain, its missing parts supplied by reference TRBV7-2 and TRBJ2-7, is GAGVSQSPSNKVTEKGKDVELRCDPISGHTALYWYRQSLGQGLEFLIYFQGNSAPDKSGLPSDRFSAERTGGSVSTLTIQRTQQEDSAVYLCASSLQGFGEQYFGPGTRLTVT.

This clonotype was counted ten times or more. This chain uses TRBV28 with TRBJ2-5; no clear D gene. V was shortened by 3 bases and J by 5 bases, with 7 bases between the two germline ends. CDR1 MDHEN and CDR2 SYDVKM come from the germline V gene. The CDR3 runs 12 residues. The CDR3 loop is CASSFFGETQYF. CDR3 DNA sequence: TGTGCCAGCAGTTTTTTTGGCGAGACCCAGTACTTC.